Below, 14 T cell receptor beta chains from the same sample are listed, as sequenced in a study of patients and donors after allogeneic stem cell transplantation. TCRdb re-derived calls from the RT-PCR reads in MiXCR, one entry per CDR3 protein. This sample carries under 30,000 distinct CDR3 sequences, 35% to 45% of them seen once, and the ten largest clones take roughly 79%. The sequenced sample consisted of blood, either unsorted or a sorted T cell fraction (not recorded which). All receptors come from a human donor who was either an allogeneic HSCT recipient or a stem cell or donor lymphocyte infusion donor (not recorded which). It is not recorded whose cells these are; they may come from a transplant donor.

The V call is TRBV7-8, the J call TRBJ2-1, with 7 bases that match TRBD1. The CDR3 has 15 amino acids. Germline V gene sequence: CDR1 SGHVS, CDR2 FQNEAQ. V shed 4 bases, J shed 7 bases, and the junction held 10 bases outside the gene matches. CDR3 nucleotide sequence: TGTGCCAGCAGCTCAACCCGAAAACAGGGGAATGAGCAGTTCTTC. Translated: CASSSTRKQGNEQFF.

V and J are TRBV6-5 and TRBJ1-3, with D maybe TRBD1 (6 bases). Trimming removed 5 bases at V and 6 bases at J, with 14 bases between. The CDR3 is 14 residues long. Germline V gene data show CDR1 as MNHEY and CDR2 as SVGAGI. Here the CDR3 reads CASSADRTENTIYF. The CDR3 bases are TGTGCCAGCAGTGCGGACAGAACGGAAAACACCATATATTTT.

The chain has TRBV19 and TRBJ1-1; maybe TRBD1 (5 bases). The CDR3 loop spans 14 amino acids. V was trimmed by 0 bases and J by 4 bases, leaving 9 bases between them. Germline V gene lookup returns CDR1 LNHDA and CDR2 SQIVND (reference sequence). CDR3 residues: CASSIDRASTEAFF. DNA of the CDR3: TGTGCCAGTAGTATAGACAGGGCCAGCACTGAAGCTTTCTTT.

Only a few counts were recorded for this clonotype. In nucleotides, the CDR3 is TGCGCCAGCAGCAAGACAGGGGCCGATACGCAGTATTTT. Amino acid sequence: CASSKTGADTQYF. This chain joins TRBV5-1 and TRBJ2-3; TRBD1 matches 8 bases. V shed 4 bases and J 6 bases; nucleotides not matched to a gene: 4. This CDR3 spans 13 amino acids. In germline, CDR1 is SGHRS, CDR2 YFSETQ.

The chain recombines TRBV3-1 with TRBJ2-7; D gene ambiguous. CDR3 size: 11 residues. Germline V gene lookup returns CDR1 LGHDT and CDR2 YNNKEL (reference sequence). V dropped 4 bases and J dropped 7 bases, with 8 bases sitting between them. CDR3 residues: CASSRMDEQYF. DNA for the CDR3: TGTGCCAGCAGCCGAATGGATGAGCAGTACTTC.

This clonotype was counted a few times. The chain uses TRBV5-6 and TRBJ1-6; D may be TRBD1 (5 bases). Trimming left V 2 bases short and J 7 bases short, with 13 bases between. Germline V gene sequence: CDR1 SGHDT, CDR2 YYEEEE. The CDR3 has 15 residues. The DNA of the CDR3 is TGTGCCAGCAGCTTCCAAGGGGTGATCAATTCACCCCTCCACTTT. Translated: CASSFQGVINSPLHF.

This clonotype was observed a few times. The chain recombines TRBV5-1 with TRBJ1-6; weak D call: TRBD1 (5 bases). This CDR3 is 17 amino acids long. CDR1 and CDR2 (germline): SGHRS, YFSETQ. The CDR3 sequence: CSEHLRQGISYNSPLHF. DNA for the CDR3: TGCAGTGAGCACCTTCGCCAGGGTATAAGCTATAATTCACCCCTCCACTTT.

This clonotype was counted a few times. The CDR3 nucleotides read TGCGCCAGCAGCTTGGAAGGGAGCAATCAGCCCCAGCATTTT. Protein sequence: CASSLEGSNQPQHF. This chain links TRBV5-1 with TRBJ1-5; D is undetermined. The CDR3 length is 14 residues. Looked up from germline, CDR1 is SGHRS and CDR2 is YFSETQ. Deletions cut 0 bases from V and 1 base from J, with 5 bases between.

The genes are TRBV28 and TRBJ2-3, with unresolved D. V lost 5 bases to trimming and J lost 6 bases, with 9 bases between them. The CDR3 sequence is 12 residues long. CDR1 is MDHEN, CDR2 SYDVKM, per germline. CDR3 bases: TGTGCCAGCAGTAGAAGGGTGGATACGCAGTATTTT. Translation: CASSRRVDTQYF.

This clonotype came up a few times. The chain recombines TRBV3-1 with TRBJ2-1; TRBD2 agrees at 7 bases. The CDR3 consists of 15 residues. V lost 1 base, J lost 6 bases, and 6 bases stayed unmatched. Per the germline V gene, CDR1 is LGHDT and CDR2 is YNNKEL (reference sequence). This CDR3 reads CASSQVSREINEQFF. Written as DNA, the CDR3 is TGTGCCAGCAGCCAAGTGTCGCGGGAGATCAATGAGCAGTTCTTC.

The chain links TRBV7-2 to TRBJ1-1; TRBD1 is a possible D gene (5 bases). The CDR3 is 14 residues long. The germline V gene has CDR1 SGHTA and CDR2 FQGNSA. V was pared by 4 bases and J by 0 bases, with 9 bases between. The CDR3 spells CASSWGVLNTEAFF. Written as DNA, the CDR3 is TGTGCCAGCAGCTGGGGGGTTTTGAACACTGAAGCTTTCTTT. Full variable domain (outside the CDR3, taken from reference TRBV7-2 and TRBJ1-1): GAGVSQSPSNKVTEKGKDVELRCDPISGHTALYWYRQSLGQGLEFLIYFQGNSAPDKSGLPSDRFSAERTGGSVSTLTIQRTQQEDSAVYLCASSWGVLNTEAFFGQGTRLTVV.

The V call is TRBV29-1, the J call TRBJ2-3; no firm D call. CDR3 size: 13 residues. V lost 8 bases, J lost 4 bases, and 16 bases lay in between. Per the germline V gene, CDR1 is SQVTM and CDR2 is ANQGSEA. The CDR3 reads CSLGPRGADTQYF. The DNA of the CDR3 is TGCAGCCTTGGCCCTAGAGGCGCAGATACGCAGTATTTT.

The chain links TRBV7-3 to TRBJ2-3; D remains ambiguous. The CDR3 is made up of 16 amino acids. The ends were cut back, 5 bases at V and 1 base at J, with 16 bases in the middle. Germline V CDR1 and CDR2: SGHTA, FQGTGA. The chain's CDR3 is CASSQTTDLGTDTQYF. The DNA for the CDR3 is TGTGCCAGCAGCCAGACCACCGACCTGGGCACAGATACGCAGTATTTT. The full variable domain, its missing parts supplied by reference TRBV7-3 and TRBJ2-3, is GAGVSQTPSNKVTEKGKYVELRCDPISGHTALYWYRQSLGQGPEFLIYFQGTGAADDSGLPNDRFFAVRPEGSVSTLKIQRTERGDSAVYLCASSQTTDLGTDTQYFGPGTRLTVL.

This clonotype has a handful of counts. Its ends do not fully match the called genes, so a read error is possible. The gene calls are TRBV5-1 and TRBJ1-3; 9 bases map to TRBD1. This CDR3 region has 14 residues. Germline V gene lookup returns CDR1 SGHRS and CDR2 YFSETQ. The CDR3 region is CASSLTGGKDTTYF. CDR3 DNA sequence: TGCGCCAGCAGCCTGACAGGGGGAAAGGACACCACATATTTT.